One and the same sample provided the 25 T cell receptor beta chains below, sequenced in a study of control samples from healthy donors and cancer patients. Assay used: immunoSEQ multiplex PCR; TCRdb lists only in-frame clones, some missing. The table lists around 99,000 clones, 90% of them singletons. Sample: blood. These receptors were taken from a human donor in good health. The donor label of this sample is uncertain.

This sequence joins TRBV12-5 and TRBJ1-5, with 7 nucleotides matching TRBD1. V dropped 7 bases and J dropped 4; count of bases not matched to a gene: 7. The length of the CDR3 is 14 residues. Germline loops: CDR1 LGHNT, CDR2 FRNRAP. CDR3 DNA: TGTGCTAGTGCCCGGACAGGCCCTAATCAGCCCCAGCATTTT. This codes for CASARTGPNQPQHF. The variable domain in full, completed from reference TRBV12-5 and TRBJ1-5, reads DARVTQTPRHKVTEMGQEVTMRCQPILGHNTVFWYRQTMMQGLELLAYFRNRAPLDDSGMPKDRFSAEMPDATLATLKIQPSEPRDSAVYFCASARTGPNQPQHFGDGTRLSIL.

V and J are TRBV10-3 and TRBJ1-1; D might be TRBD1 (6 bases). Germline CDR1 reads ENHRY; CDR2 reads SYGVKD. The ends were cut back, 0 bases at V and 3 bases at J, with 14 bases in the middle. The CDR3 extends over 16 amino acids. This CDR3 reads CAISESRTGRDTEAFF. The DNA for the CDR3 is TGTGCCATCAGTGAGTCGAGAACAGGGCGAGACACTGAAGCTTTCTTT.

This chain connects TRBV27 to TRBJ2-1, with D hard to call. CDR3 size: 10 residues. V was shortened by 3 bases and J by 10 bases, with 4 bases between the two germline ends. In germline, CDR1 is MNHEY, CDR2 SMNVEV (reference sequence). Written as DNA, the CDR3 is TGTGCCAGCAGTTTCCCCGAGCAGTTCTTC. Translating gives CASSFPEQFF.

J is TRBJ1-1 and V is TRBV11-2; D might be TRBD1 (5 bases). V gave up 3 bases and J gave up 1 base, with 18 bases separating them. This CDR3 contains 17 residues. Germline V gene data show CDR1 as SGHAT and CDR2 as FQNNGV. CDR3 nucleotide sequence: TGTGCCAGCAGCTTCGCCTTGACTAGGACACCGAACACTGAAGCTTTCTTT. Amino acids: CASSFALTRTPNTEAFF.

The chain joins TRBV15 to TRBJ2-2; D is ambiguous. V was cut by 6 bases and J by 2 bases, with 7 bases left in between. This CDR3 is built from 13 residues. Germline V gives CDR1 LNHNV, CDR2 YYDKDF (reference sequence). CDR3 amino acids: CATSPDNTGELFF. The DNA of the CDR3 is TGTGCCACCAGTCCGGATAACACCGGGGAGCTGTTTTTT.

J is TRBJ2-5 and V is TRBV5-4; D not certain. The germline V gene has CDR1 SGHNT and CDR2 YYREEE (reference sequence). The CDR3 is made up of 14 amino acids. V dropped 5 bases and J dropped 2 bases, with 13 bases sitting between them. The CDR3 spells CASSLWGGQETQYF. The CDR3 DNA is TGTGCCAGCAGTCTCTGGGGTGGGCAAGAGACCCAGTACTTC.

The sample holds one count of this clone. The genes are TRBV4-1 and TRBJ1-2, with D perhaps TRBD1 (5 bases). The germline CDR1 and CDR2 sequences are MGHRA and YSYEKL. The CDR3 runs to 13 residues. Trimming cost V 1 base and J 6 bases, with 9 bases left between them. CDR3 amino acids: CASSQAQGNGYTF. The CDR3 nucleotides read TGCGCCAGCAGCCAAGCTCAGGGAAATGGCTACACCTTC.

The chain carries TRBV6-5 and TRBJ2-3, with TRBD2 matching over 8 bases. Germline V gene lookup returns CDR1 MNHEY and CDR2 SVGAGI. This CDR3 is 13 amino acids long. V shed 8 bases and J 5 bases; nucleotides not matched to a gene: 6. The CDR3 coding sequence is TGTGCCAGCCGAGCGGGGGACGGAGATACGCAGTATTTT. As protein: CASRAGDGDTQYF.

The chain is built from TRBV5-4 and TRBJ2-3; 11 bases line up with TRBD2. The germline V gene encodes CDR1 SGHNT and CDR2 YYREEE (reference sequence). The V gene end was trimmed by 3 bases and the J gene end by 0 bases; junction bases not matched to a gene: 6. The CDR3 sequence is 17 residues long. The CDR3 loop is CASSSGTSGSSTDTQYF. CDR3 in DNA: TGTGCCAGCAGCTCCGGGACTAGCGGCTCTAGCACAGATACGCAGTATTTT.

This chain uses TRBV5-1 with TRBJ1-1; D perhaps matches TRBD1 (6 bases). This CDR3 contains 14 residues. From germline, CDR1 is SGHRS and CDR2 YFSETQ. Trimming stripped 1 base from V and 7 bases from J, with 14 bases between. The CDR3 DNA sequence: TGCGCCAGCAGCTTGCTTGGGGGGCTGAATGAAGCTTTCTTT. This gives the protein CASSLLGGLNEAFF.

The rearrangement joins TRBV10-1 to TRBJ2-1; TRBD1 matches 8 bases. J lost 7 bases, V lost 6 bases, and 11 bases had no gene match. Germline V gives CDR1 WNHNN, CDR2 SYGVQD (reference sequence). CDR3 size: 15 residues. The CDR3 is CASSLSGGAGNEQFF. CDR3 nucleotide sequence: TGCGCCAGCAGCCTTTCAGGGGGCGCAGGGAATGAGCAGTTCTTC.

This sequence joins TRBV10-2 and TRBJ1-4; a weak D match, TRBD1 (5 bases). The CDR3 consists of 14 residues. The ends were cut back, 8 bases at V and 0 bases at J, with 10 bases in the middle. Germline CDR1 reads WSHSY; CDR2 reads SAAADI. The CDR3 DNA reads as TGCGCCAGCCAGGGAGCTGCAACTAATGAAAAACTGTTTTTT. Protein: CASQGAATNEKLFF.

The V gene is TRBV6-1, the J gene TRBJ2-5, with D maybe TRBD2 (6 bases). Germline CDR1 is MNHNS and CDR2 is SASEGT. The CDR3 is made up of 16 amino acids. V shed 3 bases and J shed 2 bases, with 16 bases lying between them. CDR3 nucleotides: TGTGCCAGCAGTGAGCCACTGACTAGGTCGCAAGAGACCCAGTACTTC. Its translation: CASSEPLTRSQETQYF.

The genes are TRBV2 and TRBJ1-5, with 9 bases identical to TRBD1. J lost 2 bases, V lost 4 bases, and 0 bases had no gene match. The CDR3 consists of 14 residues. Per germline, CDR1 SNHLY and CDR2 FYNNEI. In DNA form, the CDR3 reads TGTGCCAGCAGTGGGACAGGGGGCAATCAGCCCCAGCATTTT. Its translation: CASSGTGGNQPQHF.

V gene TRBV6-5 combines with J gene TRBJ2-5; D may be TRBD2 (5 bases). The CDR3 is 13 residues long. Germline values: CDR1 MNHEY, CDR2 SVGAGI. Trimming took 11 bases from V and 2 from J, leaving 15 bases between them. CDR3 loop: CAARRAGQETQYF. The CDR3 DNA sequence: TGTGCCGCTCGGCGGGCAGGACAAGAGACCCAGTACTTC.

The rearrangement links TRBV28 to TRBJ1-2; maybe TRBD1 (5 bases). V lost 6 bases and J lost 5, with 10 bases in between. The V gene's germline CDR1 is MDHEN and CDR2 SYDVKM. This CDR3 spans 12 amino acids. Here the CDR3 reads CASSIAGYGYTF. In DNA form, the CDR3 reads TGTGCCAGCAGCATAGCAGGGTATGGCTACACCTTC.

The J gene is TRBJ2-7, the V gene TRBV24-1; 11 positions match TRBD1. CDR3 size: 16 residues. Trimming at V came to 4 bases and at J to 4 bases, leaving 8 bases not matched to a gene. Germline V gives CDR1 KGHDR, CDR2 SFDVKD. The CDR3 spells CATSDDPGTGGYEQYF. For the CDR3, the DNA is TGTGCCACCAGTGACGATCCCGGGACAGGGGGATACGAGCAGTACTTC.

This chain connects TRBV5-1 to TRBJ1-4; tentative D call: TRBD1 (5 bases). Germline V gene sequence: CDR1 SGHRS, CDR2 YFSETQ. This CDR3 has 14 amino acids. V lost 4 bases, J lost 8 bases, and 15 bases lay in between. In nucleotides, the CDR3 is TGCGCCAGCAGCCCCCGGGACGGTACAGAAAAACTGTTTTTT. Protein: CASSPRDGTEKLFF.

This chain connects TRBV7-3 to TRBJ1-1; no clear D. With 3 bases removed from V and 1 base from J, the gap between germline ends came to 6 bases. Germline-derived CDR1 and CDR2 are SGHTA and FQGTGA. CDR3 length: 13 amino acids. The CDR3 loop is CASSFRRNTEAFF. The CDR3 DNA sequence: TGTGCCAGCAGCTTTCGAAGGAACACTGAAGCTTTCTTT.

V is TRBV29-1 and J is TRBJ1-3; no definite D call. CDR1 is SQVTM, CDR2 ANQGSEA, per germline. The CDR3 runs to 13 residues. The germline V and J ends were trimmed by 7 bases and 2 bases, with 12 bases remaining between them. The CDR3 DNA follows: TGCAGCGCCGGGCCAACTGCTGGAAACACCATATATTTT. Residues: CSAGPTAGNTIYF.

The table lists this clone with a count of one. The chain is built from TRBV28 and TRBJ2-7, with 11 bases matching TRBD1. CDR1 is MDHEN and CDR2 is SYDVKM in the germline V gene. Trimming removed 5 bases from V and 4 bases from J; junction bases left unmatched: 13. The CDR3 contains 17 residues. CDR3 in amino acids: CASSTLGGGTGGYEQYF. The CDR3 DNA follows: TGTGCCAGCAGTACGCTCGGGGGCGGGACAGGGGGTTACGAGCAGTACTTC. The variable domain in full, completed from reference TRBV28 and TRBJ2-7, reads DVKVTQSSRYLVKRTGEKVFLECVQDMDHENMFWYRQDPGLGLRLIYFSYDVKMKEKGDIPEGYSVSREKKERFSLILESASTNQTSMYLCASSTLGGGTGGYEQYFGPGTRLTVT.

The chain links TRBV5-1 to TRBJ1-5; D gene ambiguous. The CDR3 runs 13 residues. V gave up 4 bases and J gave up 4 bases, with 9 bases separating them. Germline V gene sequence: CDR1 SGHRS, CDR2 YFSETQ. CDR3 nucleotides: TGCGCCAGCAGCATAGACACGAATCAGCCCCAGCATTTT. It encodes CASSIDTNQPQHF.

The chain links TRBV18 to TRBJ1-3, with D unresolved. This CDR3 is 16 amino acids long. V was trimmed by 2 bases and J by 0 bases, leaving 11 bases between them. CDR1 and CDR2 (germline): KGHSH, LQKENI. In DNA form, the CDR3 reads TGTGCCAGCTCACCAAGCCGGGAGAGCTCTGGAAACACCATATATTTT. Its translation is CASSPSRESSGNTIYF. Using reference TRBV18 and TRBJ1-3 for the parts outside the CDR3, the full variable domain is NAGVMQNPRHLVRRRGQEARLRCSPMKGHSHVYWYRQLPEEGLKFMVYLQKENIIDESGMPKERFSAEFPKEGPSILRIQQVVRGDSAAYFCASSPSRESSGNTIYFGEGSWLTVV.

The chain links TRBV28 to TRBJ1-1, with D perhaps matching TRBD1 (5 bases). The germline V gene has CDR1 MDHEN and CDR2 SYDVKM. There are 16 residues in the CDR3. V was trimmed by 6 bases and J by 0 bases, leaving 17 bases between them. The CDR3 loop reads CASSPAGRAMNTEAFF. The DNA of the CDR3 is TGTGCCAGCAGCCCCGCGGGCAGGGCCATGAACACTGAAGCTTTCTTT.

The rearrangement links TRBV10-2 to TRBJ1-1, with TRBD1 matching 7 bases. The germline gives CDR1 WSHSY, CDR2 SAAADI. The trim removed 6 bases at V and 4 bases at J, leaving 8 bases unmatched. This CDR3 has 14 residues. The DNA of the CDR3 is TGCGCCAGCAGGGGACAGCTGGGGGGCACTGAAGCTTTCTTT. Amino acid sequence: CASRGQLGGTEAFF.